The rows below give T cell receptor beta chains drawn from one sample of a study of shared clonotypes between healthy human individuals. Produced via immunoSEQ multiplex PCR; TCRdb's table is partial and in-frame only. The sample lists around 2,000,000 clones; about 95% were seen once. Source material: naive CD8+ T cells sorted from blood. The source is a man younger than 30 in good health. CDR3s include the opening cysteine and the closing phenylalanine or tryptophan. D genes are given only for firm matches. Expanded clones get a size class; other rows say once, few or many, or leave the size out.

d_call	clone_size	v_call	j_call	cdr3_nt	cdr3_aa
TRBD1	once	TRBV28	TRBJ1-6	TGTGCCAGCAGTTTAGGACAGGGCGGGTATAATTCACCCCTCCACTTT	CASSLGQGGYNSPLHF
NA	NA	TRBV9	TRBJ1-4	TGTGCCAGCAGCGTGGCCACTGGGGGAACTAATGAAAAACTGTTTTTT	CASSVATGGTNEKLFF
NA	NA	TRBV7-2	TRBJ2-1	TGTGCCAGCAGCTTAGAGCAGGGAACGAATGACAATGAGCAGTTCTTC	CASSLEQGTNDNEQFF
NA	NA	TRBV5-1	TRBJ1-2	TGCGCCAGCAGCACCGGGACCCTTGATAGGGATGGCTACACCTTC	CASSTGTLDRDGYTF
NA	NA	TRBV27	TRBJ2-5	TGTGCCAGCAGTTTAGCCCCAGGGTTACAAGAGACCCAGTACTTC	CASSLAPGLQETQYF
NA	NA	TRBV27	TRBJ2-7	TGTGCCAGCACCCAGGGGTACGAGCAGTACTTC	CASTQGYEQYF
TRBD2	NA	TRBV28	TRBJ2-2	TGTGCCAGCAGTAATAGAGCGGGGATATTCTTCGGGGAGCTGTTTTTT	CASSNRAGIFFGELFF
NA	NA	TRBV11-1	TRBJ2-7	TGTGCCAGCAGCTTTGGGGGGGCCTCCTACGAGCAGTACTTC	CASSFGGASYEQYF
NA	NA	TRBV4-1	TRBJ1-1	TGCGCCAGCTCCCAGCCTTGGGGGTCTGATGCTTTCTTT	CASSQPWGSDAFF
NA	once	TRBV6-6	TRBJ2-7	TGTGCCAGCAACTCGGGGGCGCCGTACGAGCAGTACTTC	CASNSGAPYEQYF
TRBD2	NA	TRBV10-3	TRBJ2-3	TGTGCCATCGGACTAGCGGGGGGCACAGATACGCAGTATTTT	CAIGLAGGTDTQYF
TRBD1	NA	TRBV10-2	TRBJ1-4	TGCGCCAGCAGTGACAGGGGGAAAGGCGAAACTAATGAAAAACTGTTTTTT	CASSDRGKGETNEKLFF
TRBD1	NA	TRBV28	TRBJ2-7	TGTGCCAGCAGTTTCCAAGGACAGGGGGGTTACGAGCAGTACTTC	CASSFQGQGGYEQYF
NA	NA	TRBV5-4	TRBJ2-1	TGTGCCAGCAGCTTGGGAGCGGAGCAGTTCTTC	CASSLGAEQFF
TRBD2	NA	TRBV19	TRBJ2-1	TGTGCCAGTAGTATAACTAGCGGGGGGGCCGATGAGCAGTTCTTC	CASSITSGGADEQFF
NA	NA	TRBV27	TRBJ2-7	TGTGCCAGCAGTCTCCGGGGGCCCTACGAGCAGTACTTC	CASSLRGPYEQYF
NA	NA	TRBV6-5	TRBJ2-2	TGTGCCAGCGAACAGGGTGACACCGGGGAGCTGTTTTTT	CASEQGDTGELFF
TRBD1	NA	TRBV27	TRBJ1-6	TGTGCCAGCAGCCGATCCTTCGGGACAGATAATTCACCCCTCCACTTT	CASSRSFGTDNSPLHF
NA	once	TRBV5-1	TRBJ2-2	TGCGCCAGCAGTACCTACTTCGGGACCGGGGAGCTGTTTTTT	CASSTYFGTGELFF
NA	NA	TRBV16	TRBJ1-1	TGTGCCAGCAGCCACTCGTTCTTCACTGAAGCTTTCTTT	CASSHSFFTEAFF
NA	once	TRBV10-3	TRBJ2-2	TGTGCCATCAGCCAACCCTGGGGCACCGGGGAGCTGTTTTTT	CAISQPWGTGELFF
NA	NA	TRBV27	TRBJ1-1	TGTGCCAGCAGTTTCGTGCCTTTGAACACTGAAGCTTTCTTT	CASSFVPLNTEAFF